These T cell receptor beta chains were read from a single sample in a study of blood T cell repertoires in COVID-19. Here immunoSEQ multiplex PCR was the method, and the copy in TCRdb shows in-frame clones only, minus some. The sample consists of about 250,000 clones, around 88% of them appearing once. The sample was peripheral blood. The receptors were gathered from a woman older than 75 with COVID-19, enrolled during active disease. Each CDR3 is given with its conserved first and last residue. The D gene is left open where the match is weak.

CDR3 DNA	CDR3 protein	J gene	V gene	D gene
TGTGCCAGCAGCTTAGGTCAGGGGAGCCACAATGAGCAGTTCTTC	CASSLGQGSHNEQFF	TRBJ2-1	TRBV7-6	.
TGTGCCAGCAGTTACCAGACAGTGATGAACACTGAAGCTTTCTTT	CASSYQTVMNTEAFF	TRBJ1-1	TRBV2	.
TGTGCCAGCAGTTTACTGGGACAGGGGGCGAACTATGGCTACACCTTC	CASSLLGQGANYGYTF	TRBJ1-2	TRBV27	TRBD1
TGTGCCAGCAGCTTTGCGCAATGGAGGCAAATTAGGCCGGACAGCTCCTACGAGCAGTACTTC	CASSFAQWRQIRPDSSYEQYF	TRBJ2-7	TRBV12-1	.
TGTGCCAGCAGCCAAGTCAGGGGCCCCGAGCAGTTCTTC	CASSQVRGPEQFF	TRBJ2-1	TRBV3-1/TRBV3-2	.
TGTGCCAGTAGTATCGGGCAGACAGGTGAAAAACTGTTTTTT	CASSIGQTGEKLFF	TRBJ1-4	TRBV19	.
TGCGCCAGCAGCGGACGACTAGCGGGGGGGTCCGAGAACAATGAGCAGTTCTTC	CASSGRLAGGSENNEQFF	TRBJ2-1	TRBV5-1	TRBD2
TGTGCCAGCAGCTCGGCGGGACGACTCTCTGGAAACACCATATATTTT	CASSSAGRLSGNTIYF	TRBJ1-3	TRBV13	.
TGTGCCAGCAGCCCAGCAAAGGGGAGCAATCAGCCCCAGCATTTT	CASSPAKGSNQPQHF	TRBJ1-5	TRBV6-2/TRBV6-3	.
TGCAGCGTTGAAGGTACGGGGACTCCCTTTGAAGCTTTCTTT	CSVEGTGTPFEAFF	TRBJ1-1	TRBV29-1	.
TGTGCCAGCAGCCAACACGCGGATGGCTACACCTTC	CASSQHADGYTF	TRBJ1-2	TRBV7-8	.